Following are 14 T cell receptor beta chains from one sample sequenced in a study of T cell clonality in common variable immunodeficiency. Overall study results and limits: Reportedly, TCR beta sequences from common variable immunodeficiency showed fewer deletions and N-nucleotide insertions.

Method: immunoSEQ multiplex PCR; TCRdb's copy keeps in-frame clones and lacks some. The sample shows about 12,000 clones, none of them appearing just once. Their specific antigens are unknown. Specimen: peripheral blood mononuclear cells. The receptors shown here come from a human donor with common variable immunodeficiency.

Worth noting for this clone: The read terminates 3 residues ahead of where the CDR3 ends, so the germline J gene completes it. The chain recombines TRBV6-2 or TRBV6-3 with TRBJ2-3, with D possibly matching TRBD2 (6 bases). CDR1 and CDR2 from the germline V gene are MNHEY and SVGEGT. The CDR3 is made up of 14 amino acids. V lost 2 bases to trimming and J lost 0 bases, with 6 bases between them. CDR3 residues: CASSYGGSTDTQYF. The sequenced part of the CDR3 DNA is TGTGCCAGCAGTTACGGGGGGAGCACAGATACG.

Remarks on this clone: The read comes to an end 3 residues before the CDR3 does, leaving the germline J gene to fill in the end. The rearrangement joins TRBV7-9 to TRBJ1-6, with a possible D match to TRBD1 (5 bases). V lost 5 bases and J 10 bases, leaving 12 bases between the germline ends. Germline-derived CDR1 and CDR2 are SEHNR and FQNEAQ (reference sequence). The CDR3 has 13 residues. The sequenced part of the CDR3 DNA is TGTGCCAGCAGCCCACCGACAGCCTCACCC. It codes for CASSPPTASP. Given in full, the CDR3 is CASSPPTASPLHF.

On this clone: Coverage ceases 3 residues before the CDR3 finishes, and the germline J gene fills in the end. V and J are TRBV20-1 and TRBJ1-5, with 9 nucleotides matching TRBD1. The CDR3 spans 15 residues. V gave up 5 bases and J gave up 5 bases; unmatched junction bases: 10. The V gene's germline CDR1 is DFQATT and CDR2 SNEGSKA (reference sequence). CDR3 bases read: TGCAGTGCTGGGGGACAGGGATCGAGAGATCAGCCC. It yields the protein CSAGGQGSRDQP. The whole CDR3 protein reads CSAGGQGSRDQPQHF.

This CDR3 reads CASSRQGSEQYF. The part of the CDR3 DNA that was read is TGTGCCAGCAGCCGACAGGGGAGCGAG. The chain couples TRBV7-9 to TRBJ2-7; TRBD1 matches 8 bases. The read stops 3 residues short of the end of the CDR3; the missing end is completed from the germline J gene. The germline gives CDR1 SEHNR, CDR2 FQNEAQ (reference sequence). The CDR3 covers 12 residues. After removal of 5 bases from V and 6 bases from J, the junction contained 3 bases not matched to a gene.

For this clone: The read finishes 3 residues shy of the CDR3 end, and the germline J gene is used to complete it. The chain combines TRBV7-3 with TRBJ2-5; D is unclear. Germline CDR1 reads SGHTA; CDR2 reads FQGTGA. The CDR3 loop spans 13 amino acids. V was clipped by 3 bases and J by 1 base, with 6 bases between them. CDR3 in amino acids: CASSFQVQETQYF. The CDR3 bases that were read are TGTGCCAGCAGCTTTCAGGTCCAAGAGACC.

In the case of this clone: The read ends 3 residues early relative to the CDR3; the germline J gene fills the gap. V is TRBV20-1 and J is TRBJ1-6, with D possibly TRBD1 on 6 matching bases. Germline assignment: CDR1 DFQATT and CDR2 SNEGSKA (reference sequence). V lost 2 bases and J 7 bases, leaving 21 bases between the germline ends. This CDR3 comprises 17 residues. The part of the CDR3 DNA that was read is TGCAGTGCTAGAAGGGGTGCAGGGGTGGTGTGGAATTCACCC. Amino acid sequence: CSARRGAGVVWNSP. The complete CDR3 reads CSARRGAGVVWNSPLHF.

Comment on this clone: Read data end 3 residues before the CDR3 end; the end is taken from the germline J gene. The rearrangement uses TRBV7-2 and TRBJ2-2, with no clear D. This CDR3 is built from 12 residues. Trimming removed 2 bases from V and 9 bases from J, with 7 bases in between. CDR1 is SGHTA, CDR2 FQGNSA, per germline. Incomplete CDR3 DNA: TGTGCCAGCAGCTTAATCCAAAGGGAG. Encoded protein: CASSLIQRE. The full CDR3 is CASSLIQRELFF.

This clone occurred a few times. The CDR3 goes on 3 residues after the read ends, and that part is filled in from the germline J gene. This chain joins TRBV5-6 and TRBJ2-7; the match to TRBD2 covers 7 bases. Germline trimming cut 4 bases from V and 6 bases from J; bases unmatched to any gene: 7. Germline V CDR1 and CDR2: SGHDT, YYEEEE. The CDR3 is made up of 13 amino acids. The CDR3 loop is CASSQGEGLEQYF. The DNA read from the CDR3 is TGTGCCAGCAGCCAAGGGGAGGGGCTCGAG.

In regard to this clone: Read data end 3 residues before the CDR3 end; the end is taken from the germline J gene. The V and J genes are TRBV19 and TRBJ1-4; no clear D gene. This CDR3 region has 14 residues. Germline CDR1 reads LNHDA; CDR2 reads SQIVND (reference sequence). V lost 7 bases and J 7 bases, leaving 16 bases between the germline ends. The CDR3 bases that were read are TGTGCCAGTACCCGCACAGTAGTGGGTGAAAAA. The encoded protein is CASTRTVVGEK. The CDR3 in its entirety is CASTRTVVGEKLFF.

A word on this clone: Read coverage stops 3 residues before the CDR3 terminus; the germline J gene supplies the remainder. J is TRBJ1-5 and V is TRBV19, with TRBD1 matching over 7 bases. With 3 bases clipped from V and 2 bases from J, the junction kept 7 bases outside the gene matches. The CDR3 length is 16 residues. Germline V gene lookup returns CDR1 LNHDA and CDR2 SQIVND (reference sequence). This CDR3 reads CASSIPTTGGNQPQHF. CDR3 DNA, as far as it was read: TGTGCCAGTAGTATCCCGACAACAGGGGGCAATCAGCCC.

This clone was counted a few times. The DNA ends 3 residues before the CDR3 does, and the rest of the CDR3 is filled in from the germline J gene. V usage is TRBV7-2 and J usage is TRBJ2-7, with unresolved D. The CDR3 runs to 12 residues. Trimming left V 7 bases short and J 6 bases short, with 13 bases between. CDR1 is SGHTA, CDR2 FQGNSA, per germline. The covered CDR3 bases are TGTGCCAGCACCTCAACCGGGTTCGAG. It codes for CASTSTGFE. The whole CDR3 protein reads CASTSTGFEQYF.

This clone was found a few times. From the germline J gene comes the end of the CDR3, since the read stops 3 residues before it. J is TRBJ2-2 and V is TRBV7-2; TRBD2 matches 8 bases. Germline CDR1 and CDR2: SGHTA and FQGNSA. The junction had 2 bases not matched to a gene; V was cut back by 5 bases and J by 3 bases. CDR3 length equals 14 residues. CDR3 residues: CASSPGLDTGELFF. The part of the CDR3 DNA that was read is TGTGCCAGCAGCCCGGGACTAGACACCGGGGAG.

This clone turned up a few times. The read terminates 3 residues before the CDR3 end, so the remaining end is supplied by the germline J gene. The gene calls are TRBV5-5 and TRBJ2-7; D possibly matches TRBD1 or TRBD2 (5 bases each). The CDR3 extends over 15 amino acids. Trimming pared 4 bases from V and 5 bases from J, leaving 19 bases between. Germline CDR1 and CDR2: SGHKS and YYEKEE (reference sequence). This CDR3 is CASSVYLRELNEQYF. CDR3 bases read: TGTGCCAGCAGCGTCTACCTCAGGGAGTTAAACGAG.

Concerning this clone: The DNA ends 3 residues before the CDR3 does, and the rest of the CDR3 is filled in from the germline J gene. The genes are TRBV18 and TRBJ2-1; D is perhaps TRBD1 (7 bases). Trimming took off 0 bases at V and 4 bases at J, with 10 bases between the two ends. This CDR3 has 15 residues. Germline values: CDR1 KGHSH, CDR2 LQKENI. Partial CDR3 DNA: TGTGCCAGCTCACCACCGCCAGGGGGGTACAATGAG. Residues: CASSPPPGGYNE. The CDR3, in full, reads CASSPPPGGYNEQFF.